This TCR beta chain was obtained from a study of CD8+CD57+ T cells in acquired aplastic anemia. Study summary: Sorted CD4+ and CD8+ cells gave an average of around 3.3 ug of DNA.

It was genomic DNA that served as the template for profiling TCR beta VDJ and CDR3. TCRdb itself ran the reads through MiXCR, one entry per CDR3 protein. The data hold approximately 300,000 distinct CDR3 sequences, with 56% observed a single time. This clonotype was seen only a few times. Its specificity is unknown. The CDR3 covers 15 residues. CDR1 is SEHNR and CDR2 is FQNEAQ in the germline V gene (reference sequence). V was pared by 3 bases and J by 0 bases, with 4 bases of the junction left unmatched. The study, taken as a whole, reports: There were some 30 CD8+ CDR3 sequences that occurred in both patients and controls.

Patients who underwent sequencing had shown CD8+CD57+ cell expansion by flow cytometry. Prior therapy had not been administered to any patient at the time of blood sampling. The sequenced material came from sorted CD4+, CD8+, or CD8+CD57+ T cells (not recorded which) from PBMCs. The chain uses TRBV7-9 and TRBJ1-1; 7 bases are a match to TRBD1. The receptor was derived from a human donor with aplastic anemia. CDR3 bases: TGTGCCAGCAGCTTTTTGGACAGGCTGAACACTGAAGCTTTCTTT. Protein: CASSFLDRLNTEAFF.